The 22 T cell receptor beta chains given below trace back to one sample, sequenced in a study of human CD4 T cells and Enterobacteriaceae. All CD4+ cells other than CD45RA+CCR7+CD95- naive cells were sorted as memory, over 95% pure. TCRdb's table, derived via immunoSEQ multiplex PCR, lists solely in-frame clones and lacks some. The table lists 27,000 or so clones, roughly 80% of them singletons. The specimen sequenced was memory CD4+ T cells from blood. All receptors come from a human donor in good health.

The chain uses TRBV11-3 and TRBJ2-7; 7 bases agree with TRBD1. V was clipped by 1 base and J by 4 bases; unmatched bases: 13. Germline-derived CDR1 and CDR2 are SGHNT and YENEEA. The CDR3 extends over 17 amino acids. The CDR3 bases are TGTGCCAGCAGCTTAGGTCTACGACAGGGTGATGTTTACGAGCAGTACTTC. This translates into CASSLGLRQGDVYEQYF.

The CDR3 bases are TGCGCCAGCAGCTTGGCTGGGGGGATTAACACTGAAGCTTTCTTT. Amino acids: CASSLAGGINTEAFF. The V call is TRBV5-1, the J call TRBJ1-1; D is possibly TRBD1 (5 bases). The germline V gene encodes CDR1 SGHRS and CDR2 YFSETQ. V was clipped by 0 bases and J by 2 bases, with 11 bases between them. The CDR3 extends over 15 amino acids.

V usage is TRBV30 and J usage is TRBJ2-2; TRBD2 matches 7 bases. This CDR3 region has 15 residues. The germline V gene has CDR1 GTSNPN and CDR2 SVGIG (reference sequence). J was trimmed by 6 bases and V by 3 bases; bases with no gene match: 10. The DNA of the CDR3 is TGTGCCTGGAGACCCCGGGGGGTCCGACCCGGGGAGCTGTTTTTT. Translation: CAWRPRGVRPGELFF.

The genes are TRBV7-2 and TRBJ2-1; TRBD2 is a possible D gene (6 bases). V was shortened by 3 bases and J by 0 bases, with 18 bases between the two germline ends. CDR1 and CDR2 (germline): SGHTA, FQGNSA. There are 18 residues in the CDR3. CDR3 residues: CASSFRRTLATSYNEQFF. As DNA, the CDR3 is TGTGCCAGCAGCTTCAGACGGACTCTAGCGACCTCCTACAATGAGCAGTTCTTC.

The genes are TRBV9 and TRBJ1-3, with a tentative D call TRBD1 (5 bases). The CDR3 has 14 amino acids. Per germline, CDR1 SGDLS and CDR2 YYNGEE. The V end lost 6 bases, the J end lost 0 bases, and 10 bases lay between the germline ends. CDR3 DNA: TGTGCCAGCACGGGGGGGAGCTCTGGAAACACCATATATTTT. Translating gives CASTGGSSGNTIYF.

This clone was seen once. The V and J genes are TRBV28 and TRBJ1-1, with TRBD1 identical over 9 bases. The ends lost 5 bases at V and 6 bases at J; junction bases unmatched: 7. The CDR3 totals 14 residues. In germline, CDR1 is MDHEN, CDR2 SYDVKM. CDR3 bases: TGTGCCAGCAGTCCGACAGGGGGGGCGGCTGAAGCTTTCTTT. This sequence encodes CASSPTGGAAEAFF.

This clone occurred a few times. The gene calls are TRBV6-4 and TRBJ1-5, with 10 positions matching TRBD1. Germline CDR1 is MRHNA and CDR2 is SNTAGT. This CDR3 spans 14 amino acids. Losses at the gene ends were 1 base for V and 6 bases for J; bases not matched to a gene: 0. In DNA form, the CDR3 reads TGTGCCAGCAGTGACTGGACAGGGGGTCAGCCCCAGCATTTT. It is translated as CASSDWTGGQPQHF.

This clone was counted a few times. The chain joins TRBV28 to TRBJ1-1; D perhaps matches TRBD1 (6 bases). CDR1 is MDHEN and CDR2 is SYDVKM in the germline V gene. This CDR3 has 12 amino acids. V lost 6 bases, J lost 6 bases, and 11 bases lay in between. CDR3 residues: CASRTGTSEAFF. The CDR3 DNA is TGTGCCAGCAGGACCGGGACATCTGAAGCTTTCTTT. Drawing the rest from reference TRBV28 and TRBJ1-1, the complete variable domain is DVKVTQSSRYLVKRTGEKVFLECVQDMDHENMFWYRQDPGLGLRLIYFSYDVKMKEKGDIPEGYSVSREKKERFSLILESASTNQTSMYLCASRTGTSEAFFGQGTRLTVV.

This rearrangement joins TRBV6-1 to TRBJ2-5; D uncertain. The J call may be faulty, since TRBJ2-7 better matches the DNA end. The V gene's germline CDR1 is MNHNS and CDR2 SASEGT. CDR3 size: 12 residues. CDR3 nucleotides: TGTGCCAGCCACCTACCCAGTTACGAGCAGTACTTC. Its translation: CASHLPSYEQYF.

V gene TRBV28 combines with J gene TRBJ2-7; 8 bases align to TRBD2. The V gene's germline CDR1 is MDHEN and CDR2 SYDVKM. This CDR3 has 14 residues. V dropped 7 bases and J dropped 6; count of bases not matched to a gene: 11. This CDR3 is CASNSREASREQYF. CDR3 DNA: TGTGCCAGCAATTCGCGGGAGGCTTCGCGCGAGCAGTACTTC.

J is TRBJ2-6 and V is TRBV9; the D gene could be TRBD1 or TRBD2 (6 bases each). The CDR3 spans 17 residues. Germline V gives CDR1 SGDLS, CDR2 YYNGEE. Trimming pared 1 base from V and 4 bases from J, leaving 15 bases between. The CDR3 loop reads CASSVLGAGTGANVLTF. The CDR3 nucleotides are TGTGCCAGCAGCGTATTGGGGGCGGGGACCGGGGCCAACGTCCTGACTTTC.

V usage is TRBV19 and J usage is TRBJ1-5; TRBD1 might be the D (6 bases). Trimming pared 7 bases from V and 2 bases from J, leaving 15 bases between. Germline loops: CDR1 LNHDA, CDR2 SQIVND (reference sequence). This CDR3 has 15 amino acids. The CDR3 reads CASTLTGPGNQPQHF. CDR3 bases: TGTGCCAGTACCTTGACAGGTCCGGGCAATCAGCCCCAGCATTTT. The whole variable domain, filled in from reference TRBV19 and TRBJ1-5, reads DGGITQSPKYLFRKEGQNVTLSCEQNLNHDAMYWYRQDPGQGLRLIYYSQIVNDFQKGDIAEGYSVSREKKESFPLTVTSAQKNPTAFYLCASTLTGPGNQPQHFGDGTRLSIL.

This chain connects TRBV5-1 to TRBJ1-4, with D unresolved. This CDR3 region has 14 residues. V gave up 3 bases and J gave up 8 bases, with 14 bases separating them. Germline V gene lookup returns CDR1 SGHRS and CDR2 YFSETQ. The CDR3: CASSSASIPEKLFF. The CDR3 DNA sequence: TGCGCCAGCAGCTCGGCCTCAATCCCGGAAAAACTGTTTTTT.

The rearrangement uses TRBV7-6 and TRBJ2-7, with TRBD2 as a possible D gene (6 bases). The CDR3 consists of 13 residues. CDR1 and CDR2 from the germline V gene are SGHVS and FNYEAQ. V shed 3 bases and J shed 3 bases, with 9 bases lying between them. CDR3 DNA: TGTGCCAGCAGCTTCGGGACTTACTACGAGCAGTACTTC. This translates into CASSFGTYYEQYF.

The gene calls are TRBV7-2 and TRBJ1-1; 7 bases match TRBD1. This CDR3 has 14 residues. V shed 5 bases and J 5 bases; nucleotides not matched to a gene: 8. Germline V gene lookup returns CDR1 SGHTA and CDR2 FQGNSA. Here the CDR3 reads CASSGWTGGTEAFF. DNA for the CDR3: TGTGCCAGCAGCGGCTGGACAGGAGGGACTGAAGCTTTCTTT.

This clone was counted only a few times. The rearrangement links TRBV28 to TRBJ1-6, with a possible D match to TRBD1 (6 bases). Germline-derived CDR1 and CDR2 are MDHEN and SYDVKM. Trimming pared 7 bases from V and 9 bases from J, leaving 16 bases between. The CDR3 has 14 residues. This chain's CDR3 is CASMGRARGSPLHF. CDR3 nucleotide sequence: TGTGCCAGCATGGGCAGGGCCAGGGGTTCACCCCTCCACTTT.

The rearrangement uses TRBV5-1 and TRBJ1-3, with 7 bases matching TRBD1. The trim removed 4 bases at V and 0 bases at J, leaving 7 bases unmatched. There are 16 residues in the CDR3. CDR1 and CDR2 from the germline V gene are SGHRS and YFSETQ. This chain's CDR3 is CASSPQTGASGNTIYF. The CDR3 nucleotides are TGCGCCAGCAGCCCGCAAACAGGGGCCTCTGGAAACACCATATATTTT.

This sequence joins TRBV4-1 and TRBJ2-1; maybe TRBD2 (6 bases). Per germline, CDR1 MGHRA and CDR2 YSYEKL. Trimming cost V 4 bases and J 10 bases, with 26 bases left between them. This CDR3 region has 17 residues. This CDR3 reads CASSRRRRAVGDDEQFF. CDR3 in DNA: TGCGCCAGCAGCCGCCGGAGGAGGGCCGTTGGGGATGACGAGCAGTTCTTC.

The chain uses TRBV5-1 and TRBJ2-4, with D possibly being TRBD1 or TRBD2 (6 bases each). This CDR3 has 16 residues. The V and J ends lost 0 bases and 0 bases respectively, with 10 bases between them. Germline values: CDR1 SGHRS, CDR2 YFSETQ. The CDR3 spells CASSLAPGAAKNIQYF. CDR3 nucleotide sequence: TGCGCCAGCAGCTTGGCTCCGGGGGCAGCCAAAAACATTCAGTACTTC.

This clone is a singleton in its sample. The rearrangement uses TRBV9 and TRBJ2-2, with D tentatively TRBD2 (5 bases). V lost 6 bases and J 1 base, leaving 10 bases between the germline ends. Germline CDR1 reads SGDLS; CDR2 reads YYNGEE. The CDR3 has 14 residues. CDR3 loop: CASTRRENTGELFF. In DNA, the CDR3 is TGTGCCAGCACCCGCCGGGAGAACACCGGGGAGCTGTTTTTT. Looking up the rest from reference TRBV9 and TRBJ2-2 gives the full variable domain: DSGVTQTPKHLITATGQRVTLRCSPRSGDLSVYWYQQSLDQGLQFLIQYYNGEERAKGNILERFSAQQFPDLHSELNLSSLELGDSALYFCASTRRENTGELFFGEGSRLTVL.

J is TRBJ2-7 and V is TRBV7-9; weak D call: TRBD1 (5 bases). The CDR3 covers 15 residues. Germline V lookup: CDR1 SEHNR, CDR2 FQNEAQ (reference sequence). V was cut by 5 bases and J by 3 bases, with 17 bases left in between. The CDR3 sequence: CASSTGRAASYEQYF. In DNA form, the CDR3 reads TGTGCCAGCAGCACAGGTAGGGCCGCCAGCTACGAGCAGTACTTC. The full variable domain, its missing parts supplied by reference TRBV7-9 and TRBJ2-7, is DTGVSQNPRHKITKRGQNVTFRCDPISEHNRLYWYRQTLGQGPEFLTYFQNEAQLEKSRLLSDRFSAERPKGSFSTLEIQRTEQGDSAMYLCASSTGRAASYEQYFGPGTRLTVT.

The chain uses TRBV30 and TRBJ1-2, with 7 bases fitting TRBD1. The CDR3 length is 15 residues. In germline, CDR1 is GTSNPN, CDR2 SVGIG (reference sequence). V shed 4 bases and J 1 base; nucleotides not matched to a gene: 9. The CDR3 DNA is TGTGCCTGGACCATCCGGGACAGACTTAACTATGGCTACACCTTC. This sequence encodes CAWTIRDRLNYGYTF.